These T cell receptor beta chains were read from a single sample in a study of blood T cells in healthy people across ages. TCRdb reprocessed the 5' RACE reads with MiXCR, giving one entry per CDR3 protein. Altogether over a million distinct CDR3 sequences are present, less than 45% being singletons, with the ten largest covering just over 4%. Material for sequencing was blood. Receptors originate from a woman aged 18-30 years in good health. The CDR3 runs from the conserved cysteine through the conserved F or W. The D gene is left open where the match is weak. Size is stated for part of the rows, as once, few or many counts, or as a class when the clone is expanded.

d_call | clone_size | j_call | v_call | cdr3_nt | cdr3_aa
TRBD1 | few | TRBJ2-1 | TRBV27 | TGTGCCAGCAGCCGGACAGGGTACTCCTACAATGAGCAGTTCTTC | CASSRTGYSYNEQFF
TRBD2 | few | TRBJ2-3 | TRBV10-3 | TGTGCCATCGGGAGGGAGGTAGATACGCAGTATTTT | CAIGREVDTQYF
TRBD2 | few | TRBJ2-1 | TRBV7-9 | TGTGCCACCGGACTAGCGGGAGGGCCTACCAAGGACAATGAGCAGTTCTTC | CATGLAGGPTKDNEQFF
TRBD1 | NA | TRBJ1-1 | TRBV7-9 | TGTGCCAGCAGCTGGCCCGGGACAGGGATAAACACTGAAGCTTTCTTT | CASSWPGTGINTEAFF
NA | NA | TRBJ2-7 | TRBV20-1 | TGCAGTGCGGAGGGGGGGAGCTCCTACGAGCAGTACTTC | CSAEGGSSYEQYF
NA | few | TRBJ1-2 | TRBV6-6 | TGTGCCAGCAGTCGGACGTTGGTTTCTGGCTACACCTTC | CASSRTLVSGYTF
NA | NA | TRBJ2-1 | TRBV7-3 | TGTGCCAGCAGCCGATCTAGCTCGGGTGAGCAGTTCTTC | CASSRSSSGEQFF
TRBD2 | NA | TRBJ2-1 | TRBV29-1 | TGCAGCGTTGGGCCAGCGGGAGTTGAGCAGTTCTTC | CSVGPAGVEQFF
NA | few | TRBJ1-1 | TRBV27 | TGTGCCAGCAGTTTTTTTCAGGGGTACACTGAAGCTTTCTTT | CASSFFQGYTEAFF
TRBD2 | few | TRBJ2-2 | TRBV27 | TGTGCCAGCAGTTGGACTAGCGGGAATACCGGGGAGCTGTTTTTT | CASSWTSGNTGELFF
TRBD1 | few | TRBJ2-1 | TRBV2 | TGTGCCAGCAGTGACCCGGGACAGTCCCTCAATGAGCAGTTCTTC | CASSDPGQSLNEQFF
NA | few | TRBJ1-2 | TRBV29-1 | TGCAGCGTTGTAACAAACTATGGCTACACCTTC | CSVVTNYGYTF
NA | many | TRBJ1-2 | TRBV12-3/TRBV12-4 | TGTGCCAGCAGCTCCTGGGGAGTGACACGGAGAAATAACTATGGCTACACCTTC | CASSSWGVTRRNNYGYTF
TRBD1 | few | TRBJ2-3 | TRBV7-2 | TGTGCCAGCAGCCTAACAGGGGGACTTCTTACCACAGATACGCAGTATTTT | CASSLTGGLLTTDTQYF
NA | NA | TRBJ2-1 | TRBV12-3/TRBV12-4 | TGTGCCAACAGAGAGTACAATGAGCAGTTCTTC | CANREYNEQFF
NA | NA | TRBJ1-1 | TRBV5-8 | TGTGCCAGCAGCTGGGAGACGGCGGACACTGAAGCTTTCTTT | CASSWETADTEAFF
NA | few | TRBJ2-3 | TRBV6-5 | TGTGCCAGCAGTTCCCCTGGGGGGCCCGGCACAGATACGCAGTATTTT | CASSSPGGPGTDTQYF